Listed below are T cell receptor beta chains from one sample, sequenced in a study of T cells in localized non-small cell lung cancer. The assay was immunoSEQ multiplex PCR, and TCRdb's table has in-frame clones only and misses some. Here the sample spans 1,500 to 2,000 clones, around 30% being singletons. Material: normal lung tissue next to the tumor, obtained before any cancer treatment. These receptors all come from a male donor aged 60 or over with stage I squamous cell lung carcinoma. The CDR3 runs from the conserved cysteine through the conserved F or W. D genes are given only for firm matches. Rows give clone size only sometimes, using once, few, many, or a class for an expanded clone.

D | J | size | V | DNA | CDR3
NA | TRBJ2-3 | medium-sized | TRBV11-3 | TGTGCCAGCAGCTTCGAGAGTTTGACAGATACGCAGTATTTT | CASSFESLTDTQYF
NA | TRBJ1-1 | NA | TRBV5-1 | TGCGCCAGCAGTTGGGACGCAACACTGAACACTGAAGCTTTCTTT | CASSWDATLNTEAFF
TRBD2 | TRBJ2-2 | medium-sized | TRBV9 | TGTGCCAGCAGCGTAGGGGGACTAGCGTATGGGACCGGGGAGCTGTTTTTT | CASSVGGLAYGTGELFF
TRBD2 | TRBJ2-1 | medium-sized | TRBV11-3 | TGTGCCAGCACTAAAAGCAGGACTAGTAGTTCCAATGAGCAGTTCTTC | CASTKSRTSSSNEQFF
NA | TRBJ1-2 | NA | TRBV30 | TGTGCCTGGAGTGCGGCAGCGAATTCCTATGGCTACACCTTC | CAWSAAANSYGYTF
TRBD1 | TRBJ1-3 | NA | TRBV11-3 | TGTGCCAGCAGCTTGCGGGACAGTGGAAACACCATATATTTT | CASSLRDSGNTIYF
NA | TRBJ1-4 | NA | TRBV2 | TGTGCCAGCAGTGGGGAATATAATGAAAAACTGTTTTTT | CASSGEYNEKLFF
NA | TRBJ2-1 | large | TRBV6-8 | TGTGCCAGCAGTGCCCCCCAGAACAATGAGCAGTTCTTC | CASSAPQNNEQFF
TRBD2 | TRBJ2-1 | NA | TRBV19 | TGTGCCAGTAGTAGGTCTAGCGGGGTGAGCAATGAGCAGTTCTTC | CASSRSSGVSNEQFF
TRBD2 | TRBJ2-1 | NA | TRBV28 | TGTGCCAGCAAAGGACTAGCTGGTTACAATGAGCAGTTCTTC | CASKGLAGYNEQFF
NA | TRBJ2-3 | few | TRBV9 | TGTGCCAGCAGCAGTAACACAGGGATCGGCACAGATACGCAGTATTTT | CASSSNTGIGTDTQYF
NA | TRBJ2-2 | large | TRBV25-1 | TGTGCCAGCAGATTTCCTGGTGGGGCTTCCGGGGAGCTGTTTTTT | CASRFPGGASGELFF
TRBD2 | TRBJ2-2 | NA | TRBV19 | TGTGCCAGTAGTATAGATCCAGCGGGAGGTGGCACCGGGGAGCTGTTTTTT | CASSIDPAGGGTGELFF
TRBD1 | TRBJ2-1 | medium-sized | TRBV11-3 | TGTGCCAGCAGCTTAGGGGGACAGAACAATGAGCAGTTCTTC | CASSLGGQNNEQFF
TRBD1 | TRBJ2-5 | NA | TRBV6-8 | TGTGCCAGCAGTGCCTTGGGACAGCCCCAAGAGACCCAGTACTTC | CASSALGQPQETQYF
NA | TRBJ1-1 | NA | TRBV30 | TGTGCCTGGAGCCCTTTTCAGGGGATGAACACTGAAGCTTTCTTT | CAWSPFQGMNTEAFF
NA | TRBJ1-2 | NA | TRBV5-1 | TGCGCCAGCAGCTTTGGGACATATACTAACTATGGCTACACCTTC | CASSFGTYTNYGYTF
TRBD1 | TRBJ1-3 | NA | TRBV5-1 | TGCGCCAGCAGCCAAGGTCCCACAGGGGGCTCTGGAAACACCATATATTTT | CASSQGPTGGSGNTIYF
NA | TRBJ2-3 | few | TRBV6-8 | TGTGCCAGCAACGATGCCATAGCGGCTAGCACAGATACGCAGTATTTT | CASNDAIAASTDTQYF
NA | TRBJ1-2 | NA | TRBV19 | TGTGCCAGTAGTATAAATGAGGGTTCCTATGGCTACACCTTC | CASSINEGSYGYTF
TRBD1 | TRBJ1-2 | NA | TRBV18 | TGTGCCAGCTCCCGTACGACAGGGAACTATGGCTACACCTTC | CASSRTTGNYGYTF
NA | TRBJ1-1 | few | TRBV11-3 | TGTGCCAGCAGCCCTGCCGCAGGGACCTTTGAAGCTTTCTTT | CASSPAAGTFEAFF
NA | TRBJ1-5 | NA | TRBV5-1 | TGCGCCAGCAGCTCCTTAGGGGGGGAGAATCAGCCCCAGCATTTT | CASSSLGGENQPQHF
TRBD1 | TRBJ1-2 | large | TRBV19 | TGTGCCAGCAACCTCGACAGGGTTGGCTACACCTTC | CASNLDRVGYTF
NA | TRBJ1-1 | NA | TRBV9 | TGTGCCAGCATGAAGGGGCTGAACACTGAAGCTTTCTTT | CASMKGLNTEAFF
TRBD2 | TRBJ2-3 | medium-sized | TRBV11-3 | TGTGCCAGCAGCTTATTCTCTAGCGGGAGCGCGGGAGATACGCAGTATTTT | CASSLFSSGSAGDTQYF
TRBD1 | TRBJ1-4 | NA | TRBV25-1 | TGTGCCAGCAGTGAAACGGGACAGAGAACAACTAATGAAAAACTGTTTTTT | CASSETGQRTTNEKLFF
TRBD1 | TRBJ1-5 | few | TRBV11-3 | TGTGCCAGCAGCCCTAGGACAGGGGGCGGTCAGCCCCAGCATTTT | CASSPRTGGGQPQHF
TRBD2 | TRBJ2-7 | NA | TRBV10-2 | TGCGCCACCTGGGCTAGCGGGACGTACGAGCAGTACTTC | CATWASGTYEQYF
TRBD2 | TRBJ2-1 | few | TRBV12-5 | TGTGCCAGCATACCTGTAGGGACTAGCGAATACAATGAGCAGTTCTTC | CASIPVGTSEYNEQFF
NA | TRBJ1-2 | NA | TRBV9 | TGTGCCAGCAGCAATCAGGGGATAAACTATGGCTACACCTTC | CASSNQGINYGYTF
TRBD2 | TRBJ2-3 | NA | TRBV29-1 | TGCAGCGTTGAAGCCTCGGGACTAGCCAATACGCAGTATTTT | CSVEASGLANTQYF
NA | TRBJ2-3 | few | TRBV28 | TGTGCCAGCAGCAGTCCGGGACAACCCACAGATACGCAGTATTTT | CASSSPGQPTDTQYF